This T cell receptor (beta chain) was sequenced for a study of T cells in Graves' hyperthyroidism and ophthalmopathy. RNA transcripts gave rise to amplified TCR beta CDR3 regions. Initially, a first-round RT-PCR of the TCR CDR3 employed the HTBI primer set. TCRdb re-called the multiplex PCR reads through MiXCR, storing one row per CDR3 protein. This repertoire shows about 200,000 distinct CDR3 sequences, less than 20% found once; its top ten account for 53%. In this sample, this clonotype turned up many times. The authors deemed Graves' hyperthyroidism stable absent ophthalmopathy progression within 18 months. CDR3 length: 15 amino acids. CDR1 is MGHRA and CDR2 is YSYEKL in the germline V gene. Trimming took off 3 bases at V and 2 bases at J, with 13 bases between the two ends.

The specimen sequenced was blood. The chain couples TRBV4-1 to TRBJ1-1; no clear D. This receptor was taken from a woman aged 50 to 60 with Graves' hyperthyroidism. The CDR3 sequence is CASSQERSSNTEAFF. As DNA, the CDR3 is TGCGCCAGCAGCCAGGAAAGGAGCAGCAACACTGAAGCTTTCTTT.